The 4 T cell receptor beta chains presented below share a single source sample, sequenced in a study of cytomegalovirus exposure and HLA in healthy donors. PCR amplification relied on 60 Vbeta primers (plus 13 Jbeta primers). TCRdb's table, derived via immunoSEQ multiplex PCR, lists solely in-frame clones and lacks some. The table has 150,000 to 200,000 clones, roughly four fifths seen once. The source material was PBMCs. Every receptor here comes from a man in his fifties in good health and CMV-seropositive.

CDR3 sequence (DNA): TGTGCCAGTAGCGGACAAGGCAAAAACATTCAGTACTTC. Protein sequence: CASSGQGKNIQYF. The chain carries TRBV19 and TRBJ2-4; a possible D gene is TRBD1 (5 bases). The CDR3 runs to 13 residues. V lost 6 bases, J lost 3 bases, and 9 bases lay in between. CDR1 and CDR2 (germline): LNHDA, SQIVND (reference sequence).

This clone was counted a single time. This chain uses TRBV28 with TRBJ2-3, with 12 bases lining up with TRBD2. Germline V CDR1 and CDR2: MDHEN, SYDVKM. Trimming at V came to 2 bases and at J to 3 bases, leaving 6 bases not matched to a gene. This CDR3 has 17 residues. The CDR3 sequence is CASSLNNGTSGTDTQYF. As DNA, the CDR3 is TGTGCCAGCAGTTTAAATAACGGGACTAGCGGGACAGATACGCAGTATTTT.

This CDR3 reads CASSQAGQRSYEQYF. The CDR3, as DNA: TGTGCCAGCAGCCAAGCGGGACAGCGATCCTACGAGCAGTACTTC. The chain employs TRBV14 and TRBJ2-7; 7 bases agree with TRBD1. The trim removed 1 base at V and 1 base at J, leaving 4 bases unmatched. The CDR3 is 15 residues long. The germline V gene has CDR1 SGHDN and CDR2 FVKESK. The full variable domain, its missing parts supplied by reference TRBV14 and TRBJ2-7, is EAGVTQFPSHSVIEKGQTVTLRCDPISGHDNLYWYRRVMGKEIKFLLHFVKESKQDESGMPNNRFLAERTGGTYSTLKVQPAELEDSGVYFCASSQAGQRSYEQYFGPGTRLTVT.

The gene calls are TRBV5-1 and TRBJ2-2; D may be TRBD2 (6 bases). Trimming removed 8 bases at V and 7 bases at J, with 18 bases between. Germline V CDR1 and CDR2: SGHRS, YFSETQ. CDR3 length: 14 residues. The CDR3 coding sequence is TGCGCCAGTGGGCGAGGCGGGGAGGACGGGGAGCTGTTTTTT. Its translation: CASGRGGEDGELFF. The entire variable domain, with the rest obtained from reference TRBV5-1 and TRBJ2-2, is as follows: KAGVTQTPRYLIKTRGQQVTLSCSPISGHRSVSWYQQTPGQGLQFLFEYFSETQRNKGNFPGRFSGRQFSNSRSEMNVSTLELGDSALYLCASGRGGEDGELFFGEGSRLTVL.